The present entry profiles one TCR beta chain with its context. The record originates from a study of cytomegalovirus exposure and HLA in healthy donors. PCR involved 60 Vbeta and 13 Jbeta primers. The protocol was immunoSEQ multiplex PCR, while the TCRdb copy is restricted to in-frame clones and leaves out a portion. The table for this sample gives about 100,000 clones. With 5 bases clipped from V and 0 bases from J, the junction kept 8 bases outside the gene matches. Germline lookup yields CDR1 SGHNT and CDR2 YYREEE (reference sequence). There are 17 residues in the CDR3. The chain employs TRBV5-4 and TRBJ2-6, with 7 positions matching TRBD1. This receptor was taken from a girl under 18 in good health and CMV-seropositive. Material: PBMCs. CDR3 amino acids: CASRPYRGPSGANVLTF. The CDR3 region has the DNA TGTGCCAGCAGACCTTACAGGGGACCCTCTGGGGCCAACGTCCTGACTTTC.